This T cell receptor (beta chain) came from a study of T cells after yellow fever vaccination. Study information: SMART-Seq v4 Ultra Low Input served to prepare low-cell-number fractions.

The germline V gene has CDR1 SQVTM and CDR2 ANQGSEA. Trimming left V 5 bases short and J 1 base short, with 18 bases between. The CDR3 is 17 residues long. With regard to this clonotype: The target antigen is unknown.

The study, taken as a whole, reports: Across the CD4 and CD8 compartments, a small share of clonotypes was present in both. Most clones from primary vaccination resurfaced after the booster (96% CD4, around 90% CD8).

Making TCR cDNA involved 5'RACE template switching, which added UMIs and a universal primer site. MiXCR was run by TCRdb on the 5' RACE reads, yielding one entry per CDR3 protein. The sample shows 450,000 to 650,000 distinct CDR3 sequences, roughly 14% of them seen only once. The chain joins TRBV29-1 to TRBJ2-6; possible D gene TRBD2, 7 bases. The source of this sequence is a man aged 30 to 39 who received the YFV17D yellow fever vaccine. Sample: PBMCs, taken on the day of the yellow fever booster vaccination. In DNA form, the CDR3 reads TGCAGCGTTCAAGGGGGGAGGGACTTATCTGGGGCCAACGTCCTGACTTTC. It is translated as CSVQGGRDLSGANVLTF. Using reference TRBV29-1 and TRBJ2-6 for the parts outside the CDR3, the full variable domain is SAVISQKPSRDICQRGTSLTIQCQVDSQVTMMFWYRQQPGQSLTLIATANQGSEATYESGFVIDKFPISRPNLTFSTLTVSNMSPEDSSIYLCSVQGGRDLSGANVLTFGAGSRLTVL.